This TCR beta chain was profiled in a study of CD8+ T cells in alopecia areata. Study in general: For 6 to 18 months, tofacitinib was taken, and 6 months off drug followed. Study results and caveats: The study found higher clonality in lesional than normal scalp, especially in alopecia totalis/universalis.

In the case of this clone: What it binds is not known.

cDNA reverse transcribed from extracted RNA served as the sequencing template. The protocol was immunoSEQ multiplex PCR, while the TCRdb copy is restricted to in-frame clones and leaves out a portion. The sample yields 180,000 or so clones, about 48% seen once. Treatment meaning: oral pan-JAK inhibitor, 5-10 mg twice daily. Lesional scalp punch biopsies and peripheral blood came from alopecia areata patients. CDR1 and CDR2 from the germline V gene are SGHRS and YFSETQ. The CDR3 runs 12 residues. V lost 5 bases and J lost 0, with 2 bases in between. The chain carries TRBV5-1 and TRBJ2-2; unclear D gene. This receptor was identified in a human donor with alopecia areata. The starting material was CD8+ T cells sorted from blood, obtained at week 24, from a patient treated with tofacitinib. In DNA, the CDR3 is TGCGCCAGCAGACCGAACACCGGGGAGCTGTTTTTT. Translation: CASRPNTGELFF.